Listed below are T cell receptor beta chains from one sample, sequenced in a study of T cell clusters in autoimmune cytopenias. TCRdb reprocessed the multiplex PCR reads, keeping one entry per CDR3 protein, no DNA. The sample has about 7,200 distinct CDR3 sequences, and its top ten clones hold under 5%. The data also belong to a second study, concerning T cell repertoires in aging, cancer and after chemotherapy.

The sample consisted of peripheral blood. These receptors originate from a human donor in good health. The CDR3 runs from the conserved cysteine through the conserved F or W. Only some rows state a clone size, as once, few, many or a class for expanded clones.

TRBJ2-3,TRBV7-2,-,13,CASSLGAADTQYF
TRBJ2-7,TRBV18,medium-sized,13,CASTPGGSYEQYF
TRBJ2-1,TRBV13,medium-sized,17,CASSSATLAGGVYEQFF
TRBJ1-1,TRBV14,-,14,CASSPNSVGTEAFF
TRBJ1-3,TRBV19,medium-sized,18,CASRAATDSSRSGNTIYF
TRBJ2-7,TRBV19,medium-sized,14,CASSMGEGRGEQYF
TRBJ2-5,TRBV11-1,-,15,CASSSPSGGVETQYF
TRBJ2-3,TRBV29-1,medium-sized,15,CSAPEDTASTDTQYF
TRBJ2-7,TRBV29-1,medium-sized,13,CSVDYGSLGEQYF
TRBJ2-1,TRBV12-3/TRBV12-4,-,17,CASSLAPGQGAYNEQFF
TRBJ1-5,TRBV5-8,-,13,CASRSKGYQPQHF
TRBJ2-5,TRBV19,medium-sized,15,CASSIETGGAETQYF
TRBJ1-6,TRBV4-1,-,16,CASSQQTGTPNSPLHF
TRBJ2-1,TRBV20-1,-,15,CSAVELAGGVNEQFF
TRBJ1-2,TRBV28,-,15,CASIAHPQGEGGYTF
TRBJ1-4,TRBV20-1,-,13,CSARSHTNEKLFF
TRBJ1-6,TRBV27,medium-sized,14,CASSLGFYNSPLHF
TRBJ1-2,TRBV10-3,medium-sized,12,CAISESVRGYTF
TRBJ1-2,TRBV14,-,16,CASSQDSRGGFEGYTF
TRBJ2-1,TRBV11-1,medium-sized,16,CASSVRTSGVGNEQFF
TRBJ2-7,TRBV5-1,-,12,CASSLSKYEQYF
TRBJ2-5,TRBV5-6,-,16,CASSFQAISGGETQYF
TRBJ2-7,TRBV19,medium-sized,15,CASSSREAIVDEQYF
TRBJ2-1,TRBV7-2,-,13,CASSKDWPNEQFF
TRBJ2-1,TRBV5-4,medium-sized,16,CASSPMDRGNKAEQFF
TRBJ1-2,TRBV7-2,-,12,CASTPTLYGYTF